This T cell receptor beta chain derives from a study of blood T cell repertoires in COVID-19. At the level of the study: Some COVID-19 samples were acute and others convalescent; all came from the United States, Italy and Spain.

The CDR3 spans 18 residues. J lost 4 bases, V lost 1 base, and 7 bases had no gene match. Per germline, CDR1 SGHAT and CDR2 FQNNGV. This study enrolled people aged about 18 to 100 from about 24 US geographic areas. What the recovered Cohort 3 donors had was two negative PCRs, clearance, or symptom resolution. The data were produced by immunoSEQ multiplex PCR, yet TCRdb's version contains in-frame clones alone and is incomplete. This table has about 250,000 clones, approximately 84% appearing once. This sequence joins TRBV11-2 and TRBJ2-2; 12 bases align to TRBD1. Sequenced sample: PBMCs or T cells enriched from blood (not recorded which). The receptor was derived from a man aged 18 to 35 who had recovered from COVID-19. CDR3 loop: CASSLGGTGGAITGELFF. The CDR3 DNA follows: TGTGCCAGCAGCTTAGGAGGGACAGGGGGCGCGATCACCGGGGAGCTGTTTTTT.